Listed below are T cell receptor beta chains from one sample, sequenced in a study of CD8 T cells in Susac syndrome. MiXCR, run by TCRdb on the immunoSEQ multiplex PCR reads, gives a single entry per CDR3 protein. The sample lists around 270,000 distinct CDR3 sequences, 85% occurring once. Sequencing used CD8+ T cells from PBMCs. All receptors derive from a human donor with multiple sclerosis. The CDR3 runs from the conserved cysteine through the conserved F or W. D genes are given only for firm matches. Some rows mark clone size as missing; the rest say once, few, many or name a class of expanded clone.

cdr3_aa cdr3_nt d_call v_call clone_size j_call
CSARRMSSYEQYF TGCAGTGCTAGGCGGATGAGCTCCTACGAGCAGTACTTC . TRBV20-1 . TRBJ2-7
CASSLERGRQETQYF TGTGCCAGCAGCTTAGAGCGGGGGCGGCAAGAGACCCAGTACTTC TRBD2 TRBV7-2 . TRBJ2-5
CASSFGPDPWGEQYF TGTGCCAGCAGCTTTGGACCCGACCCATGGGGCGAGCAGTACTTC . TRBV7-6 few TRBJ2-7
CASSLWPTDRNYGYTF TGTGCCAGCAGCTTATGGCCGACAGATCGAAACTATGGCTACACCTTC . TRBV7-9 . TRBJ1-2
CASSQEARDWPSPLYNEQFF TGTGCCAGCAGCCAAGAGGCCCGAGATTGGCCTAGCCCCTTGTACAATGAGCAGTTCTTC . TRBV14 . TRBJ2-1
CASSQAPPGPCSYEQYF TGTGCCAGCAGCCAAGCCCCGCCCGGGCCCTGCTCCTACGAGCAGTACTTC . TRBV4-2 . TRBJ2-7
CASSLVLNEQFF TGTGCCAGCAGTTTGGTTCTCAATGAGCAGTTCTTC . TRBV28 . TRBJ2-1
CASSQGTGYSYNEQFF TGCGCCAGCAGCCAAGGGACAGGTTATTCCTACAATGAGCAGTTCTTC TRBD1 TRBV4-3 . TRBJ2-1
CASSEANHNEQFF TGTGCCAGCAGTGAGGCGAATCACAATGAGCAGTTCTTC . TRBV2 . TRBJ2-1
CASSSWTAGELFF TGTGCCAGCAGTTCCTGGACAGCCGGGGAGCTGTTTTTT . TRBV27 once TRBJ2-2
CSVDQGSSGRAPGELFF TGCAGCGTTGATCAGGGTTCGAGCGGGAGGGCCCCCGGGGAGCTGTTTTTT TRBD2 TRBV29-1 . TRBJ2-2
CSIQTGATEAFF TGCAGCATCCAGACAGGAGCCACTGAAGCTTTCTTT . TRBV29-1 once TRBJ1-1
CASSQVTGNSGKLNEQFF TGCGCCAGCAGCCAGGTGACCGGGAATTCTGGGAAGTTGAATGAGCAGTTCTTC . TRBV4-1 . TRBJ2-1
CASSLETSGGPSSYNEQFF TGTGCCAGCAGTCTCGAGACTAGCGGGGGACCCAGCTCCTACAATGAGCAGTTCTTC TRBD2 TRBV28 . TRBJ2-1
CASSFFQETQYF TGTGCCAGCAGCTTCTTCCAAGAGACCCAGTACTTC . TRBV11-2 . TRBJ2-5
CASSPPGGGKNEQYF TGTGCCAGCAGCCCCCCGGGGGGCGGGAAGAACGAGCAGTACTTC . TRBV13 . TRBJ2-7
CASSIDTGTDTQYF TGTGCCAGCAGTATTGACACGGGCACAGATACGCAGTATTTT . TRBV28 . TRBJ2-3
CATSDPGSGGTEAFF TGTGCCACCAGTGACCCAGGGAGTGGGGGAACTGAAGCTTTCTTT . TRBV24-1 . TRBJ1-1
CASSQVPGINQPQHF TGTGCCAGCAGCCAAGTACCAGGGATCAATCAGCCCCAGCATTTT . TRBV4-2 . TRBJ1-5
CSVEGSNEQYF TGCAGCGTTGAAGGAAGTAACGAGCAGTACTTC . TRBV29-1 . TRBJ2-7
CASSQDPRQGDTEAFF TGCGCCAGCAGCCAAGATCCGAGACAGGGGGACACTGAAGCTTTCTTT TRBD1 TRBV4-3 . TRBJ1-1
CASSLAEEEQYF TGTGCCAGCAGTTTAGCGGAGGAAGAGCAGTACTTC . TRBV12-3/TRBV12-4 . TRBJ2-7
CASSSSGPGDEAFF . . TRBV7-2 . TRBJ1-1
CASSPSEPGQGNYGYTF TGTGCCAGCAGTCCCTCCGAACCGGGACAGGGAAACTATGGCTACACCTTC TRBD1 TRBV27 . TRBJ1-2
CASSLDGGEKLFF TGTGCCAGCAGTTTAGACGGGGGGGAAAAACTGTTTTTT . TRBV12-3/TRBV12-4 . TRBJ1-4
CAISESGEPYGYTF TGTGCCATCAGTGAGTCGGGAGAACCTTATGGCTACACCTTC . TRBV10-3 few TRBJ1-2
CASSLASGRAGTDTQYF TGTGCCAGCAGTTTGGCTAGCGGGAGGGCCGGCACAGATACGCAGTATTTT TRBD2 TRBV27 . TRBJ2-3
CASSQDADEDEQYF TGCGCCAGCAGCCAAGACGCCGACGAGGACGAGCAGTACTTC . TRBV4-3 few TRBJ2-7
CASSEDRFGETQYF TGTGCCAGCAGTGAGGACAGGTTCGGGGAGACCCAGTACTTC TRBD1 TRBV6-1 . TRBJ2-5
CASSLISYPDLTGGREQFF TGTGCCAGCAGTCTTATTTCCTACCCCGACCTGACAGGGGGCCGTGAGCAGTTCTTC TRBD1 TRBV28 . TRBJ2-1
CASSLFGGGRTHEQYF TGTGCCAGCAGCTTATTCGGCGGGGGGCGAACCCACGAGCAGTACTTC TRBD2 TRBV7-2 . TRBJ2-7
CSARDGREAKMDYEQYF TGCAGTGCTAGAGACGGGCGGGAGGCCAAAATGGACTACGAGCAGTACTTC TRBD2 TRBV20-1 . TRBJ2-7
CASSVGTGDYEQYF TGTGCCAGCAGCGTTGGGACAGGAGACTACGAGCAGTACTTC TRBD1 TRBV9 . TRBJ2-7
CASMAKTRDRAWNEQFF TGCGCCAGTATGGCAAAGACTCGGGACAGGGCGTGGAATGAGCAGTTCTTC TRBD1 TRBV4-3 . TRBJ2-1
CASSLNGPLYNEQFF TGCGCCAGCAGCCTCAACGGGCCCCTCTACAATGAGCAGTTCTTC . TRBV4-1 . TRBJ2-1
CASSPPLAGLYEQYF TGTGCCAGCAGCCCTCCCCTAGCGGGTCTCTACGAGCAGTACTTC TRBD2 TRBV27 once TRBJ2-7
CASSLDRGAEAFF TGTGCCAGCAGCTTGGACAGGGGGGCCGAAGCTTTCTTT TRBD1 TRBV5-6 few TRBJ1-1
CASSYGRLAANEKLFF TGTGCCAGCAGTTACGGCAGATTGGCAGCTAATGAAAAACTGTTTTTT . TRBV6-6 . TRBJ1-4
CASSAEHVAGTLNEQFF TGTGCCAGCAGTGCGGAGCACGTAGCGGGAACTTTGAATGAGCAGTTCTTC TRBD2 TRBV6-1 . TRBJ2-1
CASSLQLLGQRPPEQFF TGTGCCAGCAGCCTGCAACTACTCGGACAGCGCCCACCGGAGCAGTTCTTC . TRBV7-2 . TRBJ2-1
CASSPDGVMSGYTF TGTGCCAGCAGCCCCGATGGGGTTATGTCGGGCTACACCTTC . TRBV5-4 . TRBJ1-2
CASSRLDREETQYF TGTGCCAGCAGCCGGCTTGACAGGGAAGAGACCCAGTACTTC TRBD1 TRBV7-9 . TRBJ2-5
CASSQESGTPYEQYF TGCGCCAGCAGCCAAGAATCGGGGACACCTTACGAGCAGTACTTC . TRBV4-3 few TRBJ2-7